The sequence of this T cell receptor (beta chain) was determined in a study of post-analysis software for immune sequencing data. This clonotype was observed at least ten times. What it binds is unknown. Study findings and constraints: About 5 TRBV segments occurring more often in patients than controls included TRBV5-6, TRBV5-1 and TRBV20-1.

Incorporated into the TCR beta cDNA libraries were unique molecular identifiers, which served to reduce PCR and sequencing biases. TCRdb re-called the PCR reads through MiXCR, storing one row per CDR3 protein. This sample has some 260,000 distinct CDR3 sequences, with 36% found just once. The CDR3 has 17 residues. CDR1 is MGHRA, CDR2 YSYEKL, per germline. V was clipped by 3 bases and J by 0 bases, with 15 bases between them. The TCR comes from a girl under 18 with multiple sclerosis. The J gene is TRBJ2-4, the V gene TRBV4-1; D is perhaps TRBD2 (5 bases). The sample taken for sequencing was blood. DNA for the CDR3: TGCGCCAGCAGCCAGGGAGTAGCAGCACTAGCCAAAAACATTCAGTACTTC. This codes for CASSQGVAALAKNIQYF.